The rows below give T cell receptor beta chains drawn from one sample of a study of blood T cell repertoires in COVID-19. Produced via immunoSEQ multiplex PCR; TCRdb's table is partial and in-frame only. The table records about 85,000 clones, 80% to 85% of them present only once. The sample was peripheral blood. The receptors come from a man aged 55 to 70 with acute or convalescent COVID-19. CDR3s include the opening cysteine and the closing phenylalanine or tryptophan. A D gene is named only where the DNA matches it firmly. Some rows have no size entry. The others give once, few or many, or a class for an expanded clone.

v_gene	abundance	j_gene	d_gene	CDR3aa	CDR3nt
TRBV19	NA	TRBJ1-2	TRBD1	CASSAPPGQGAYGYTF	TGTGCCAGTAGTGCCCCCCCCGGACAGGGGGCCTATGGCTACACCTTC
TRBV30	NA	TRBJ1-5	NA	CAWGGQPNQPQHF	TGTGCCTGGGGCGGACAGCCCAATCAGCCCCAGCATTTT
TRBV29-1	NA	TRBJ1-4	TRBD1	CSVAKGTATNEKLFF	TGCAGCGTCGCTAAGGGGACAGCGACTAATGAAAAACTGTTTTTT
TRBV11-2	once	TRBJ2-7	TRBD2	CASSLGGLGSGVTYEQYF	TGTGCCAGCAGCTTAGGTGGACTTGGTAGCGGGGTTACCTACGAGCAGTACTTC
TRBV3-1/TRBV3-2	few	TRBJ2-7	NA	CASSSRQVTYEQYF	TGTGCCAGCAGCTCAAGACAGGTAACCTACGAGCAGTACTTC
TRBV4-1	NA	TRBJ2-7	TRBD1	CASSFGTGDGYEQYF	TGCGCCAGCAGCTTTGGTACAGGGGATGGCTACGAGCAGTACTTC
TRBV20-1	NA	TRBJ2-5	TRBD2	CSASGTSGGAETQYF	TGCAGTGCTAGTGGGACTAGCGGGGGGGCCGAGACCCAGTACTTC
TRBV24-1	NA	TRBJ2-2	TRBD1	CATSDEQGFATGELFF	TGTGCCACCAGTGATGAACAGGGGTTTGCAACCGGGGAGCTGTTTTTT
TRBV27	NA	TRBJ2-1	TRBD2	CASSSIAGGGDEQFF	TGTGCCAGCAGTTCTATAGCGGGGGGAGGCGATGAGCAGTTCTTC
TRBV29-1	NA	TRBJ1-2	TRBD1	CSVEAGQGWNYGYTF	TGCAGCGTTGAGGCGGGACAGGGTTGGAACTATGGCTACACCTTC
TRBV28	NA	TRBJ1-1	NA	CASSYKPRGNTEAFF	TGTGCCAGCAGTTACAAACCCCGGGGGAACACTGAAGCTTTCTTT
TRBV9	NA	TRBJ2-2	NA	CASSVGLGRGGELFF	TGTGCCAGCAGCGTAGGATTAGGCAGAGGCGGGGAGCTGTTTTTT
TRBV24-1	few	TRBJ1-1	NA	CATKGDDTEAFF	TGTGCCACCAAGGGGGATGACACTGAAGCTTTCTTT
TRBV18	NA	TRBJ1-3	TRBD1	CASSSGGAGNTIYF	TGTGCCAGCTCGTCAGGGGGCGCGGGAAACACCATATATTTT
TRBV10-3	NA	TRBJ2-7	NA	CAISVGDNSYEQYF	TGTGCCATCAGTGTCGGGGACAACTCCTACGAGCAGTACTTC
TRBV7-8	NA	TRBJ2-4	TRBD1	CASSPQGFKNIQYF	TGTGCCAGCAGCCCACAGGGGTTCAAAAACATTCAGTACTTC
TRBV6-5	NA	TRBJ2-3	TRBD1	CASSAGTGGADTQYF	TGTGCCAGCAGCGCCGGGACAGGGGGGGCAGATACGCAGTATTTT
TRBV24-1	once	TRBJ1-2	NA	CATSDLRGYTF	TGTGCCACCAGTGATCTACGTGGCTACACCTTC
TRBV5-4	few	TRBJ2-1	TRBD1	CASSFSDRANEQFF	TGTGCCAGCAGCTTTTCGGACAGGGCCAATGAGCAGTTCTTC
TRBV2	few	TRBJ1-3	NA	CASSVQGDQSGNTIYF	TGTGCCAGCAGTGTACAGGGTGATCAGTCTGGAAACACCATATATTTT
TRBV5-1	NA	TRBJ2-5	TRBD2	CASSLGGGQETQYF	TGCGCCAGCAGCTTGGGCGGGGGACAAGAGACCCAGTACTTC
TRBV19	NA	TRBJ1-1	NA	CASSIRGGTEAFF	TGTGCCAGTAGTATTCGGGGGGGTACTGAAGCTTTCTTT
TRBV7-2	NA	TRBJ1-2	TRBD1	CASSFWDREDGYTF	TGTGCCAGCAGCTTCTGGGACAGGGAGGACGGCTACACCTTC
TRBV6-2/TRBV6-3	NA	TRBJ1-5	NA	CASSYVRGNQPQHF	TGTGCCAGCAGTTACGTACGGGGGAATCAGCCCCAGCATTTT
TRBV24-1	once	TRBJ2-1	TRBD1	CATSDFYNRGYNEQFF	TGTGCCACCAGTGATTTTTATAACAGGGGATACAATGAGCAGTTCTTC
TRBV7-2	NA	TRBJ1-5	TRBD1	CASSAGQSSNQPQHF	TGTGCCAGCAGCGCGGGACAGTCTAGCAATCAGCCCCAGCATTTT